This is a list of T cell receptor beta chains from one sample in a study of T cells in Graves' hyperthyroidism and ophthalmopathy. Each CDR3 protein gets one entry after TCRdb re-called the multiplex PCR reads with MiXCR. The data show 300,000 or so distinct CDR3 sequences, with 20% to 25% seen just once and 50% held by the top ten. The specimen was blood. The receptors here all came from a woman aged 50 to 65 with Graves' hyperthyroidism. The CDR3 runs from the conserved cysteine through the conserved F or W.

J | V | CDR3
TRBJ1-3 | TRBV20-1 | CSARFGTAGSTIYF
TRBJ2-7 | TRBV18 | CASSPQNEEQYF
TRBJ1-1 | TRBV30 | CAWSHRQVEAFF
TRBJ1-2 | TRBV4-1 | CASSQGQRNYGYTF
TRBJ1-6 | TRBV2 | CASRGTVSYNSPLHF
TRBJ1-2 | TRBV20-1 | CSARLGAYGYTF
TRBJ1-1 | TRBV14 | CASSHEQGWTEAFF
TRBJ1-3 | TRBV27 | CASSLVGTAISGNTIYF
TRBJ1-4 | TRBV18 | CASSPTGTADGEKLFF
TRBJ2-7 | TRBV10-3 | CANSGSTDEQYF
TRBJ1-3 | TRBV5-1 | CASSLVVEKGNTIYF
TRBJ2-5 | TRBV6-5 | CAGSYPGKETQYF